The present TCR beta chain was sequenced within a study of blood T cell repertoires in COVID-19. Study-level information: Sites across the United States, Italy and Spain contributed samples from acute and convalescent COVID-19.

Using immunoSEQ multiplex PCR, the repertoire was profiled, and TCRdb retains in-frame clones only, with some absent. The repertoire includes a few hundred thousand clones, more than 70% of them detected once, and approximately 1.2% sits in the top ten. This clone occurred once. Deletions cut 2 bases from V and 2 bases from J, with 7 bases between. There are 14 residues in the CDR3. The germline V gene encodes CDR1 SGHDT and CDR2 YYEEEE. Cohorts were based on clinical histories the participants reported. The sequence derives from a woman between 18 and 29 years old who had recovered from COVID-19. V and J are TRBV5-6 and TRBJ1-4; D not certain. Material: PBMCs or T cells enriched from blood (not recorded which). The DNA for the CDR3 is TGTGCCAGCAGCTTTTATTCGACTAATGAAAAACTGTTTTTT. Protein sequence: CASSFYSTNEKLFF.